Reported below is one T cell receptor (beta chain). These data belong to a study of blood T cell repertoires in COVID-19. TCRdb's table, derived via immunoSEQ multiplex PCR, lists solely in-frame clones and lacks some. The sample yields 190,000 or so clones, around 90% seen once. The sequence came from a woman between 25 and 40 years old who had recovered from COVID-19. Sequenced material: PBMCs or T cells enriched from blood (not recorded which).

The CDR3 DNA reads as TGTGCCAGCAGCTTAGGGCGGGTAGCGAACACCGGGGAGCTGTTTTTT. This gives the protein CASSLGRVANTGELFF. This chain connects TRBV11-2 to TRBJ2-2, with D perhaps TRBD2 (5 bases). Germline V gene sequence: CDR1 SGHAT, CDR2 FQNNGV. The CDR3 covers 16 residues. V gave up 1 base and J gave up 0 bases, with 9 bases separating them.